This T cell receptor beta chain emerged from a study of blood T cell repertoires in COVID-19. Libraries were prepared by immunoSEQ multiplex PCR; TCRdb keeps only in-frame clonotypes and omits some of them. The sample has about 48,000 clones; approximately 90% are singletons. Germline V gene data show CDR1 as MNHEY and CDR2 as SVGAGI. V was cut by 7 bases and J by 0 bases, with 15 bases left in between. The CDR3 spans 15 residues. Sequencing used peripheral blood. V usage is TRBV6-5 and J usage is TRBJ1-1, with D maybe TRBD1 (5 bases). The TCR originated in a man in his 70s with acute or convalescent COVID-19. The CDR3 nucleotides are TGTGCCAGCAAGGGAGGGGTTTCGATGAACACTGAAGCTTTCTTT. This codes for CASKGGVSMNTEAFF.